Below are 5 T cell receptor beta chains sequenced from a single sample in a study of blood T cell repertoires in COVID-19. Libraries were prepared by immunoSEQ multiplex PCR; TCRdb keeps only in-frame clonotypes and omits some of them. The sample yields fewer than 200,000 clones, around 90% seen once. The sample consisted of peripheral blood. The receptors derive from a woman of 80 years or more with COVID-19, enrolled during active disease.

The CDR3 sequence is CASSFQGGTDTQYF. The CDR3 nucleotides read TGTGCCAGTAGTTTTCAGGGGGGCACAGATACGCAGTATTTT. The chain uses TRBV19 and TRBJ2-3; 7 positions agree with TRBD1. Germline V gives CDR1 LNHDA, CDR2 SQIVND (reference sequence). The CDR3 is 14 amino acids. The J segment lost 1 base and the V segment lost 5 bases, leaving 3 bases of the junction unmatched.

V usage is TRBV6-5 and J usage is TRBJ1-2; a possible D gene is TRBD1 (5 bases). In germline, CDR1 is MNHEY, CDR2 SVGAGI. CDR3 length: 13 amino acids. The V and J ends lost 7 bases and 8 bases respectively, with 17 bases between them. Written as DNA, the CDR3 is TGTGCCAGCATCGGGGGTCAGTCGGGAGGCTACACCTTC. This sequence encodes CASIGGQSGGYTF.

The chain is built from TRBV24-1 and TRBJ1-5; D is ambiguous. This CDR3 spans 14 amino acids. V lost 0 bases and J lost 9, with 11 bases in between. Germline CDR1 reads KGHDR; CDR2 reads SFDVKD. CDR3 DNA: TGTGCCACCAGTGATTTGACGTTGTCGAGGCCCCAGCATTTT. It translates to CATSDLTLSRPQHF.

This chain connects TRBV6-5 to TRBJ2-5, with 8 bases lining up with TRBD1. Germline CDR1 MNHEY, CDR2 SVGAGI. Trimming took 10 bases from V and 4 from J; bases not matched to a gene: 8. This CDR3 spans 13 amino acids. The CDR3 loop is CAIKQGVSETQYF. Here the CDR3 DNA reads TGTGCCATTAAACAGGGGGTTTCAGAGACCCAGTACTTC.

The V and J genes are TRBV27 and TRBJ2-1; the match to TRBD2 covers 7 bases. Looked up from germline, CDR1 is MNHEY and CDR2 is SMNVEV (reference sequence). This CDR3 spans 15 amino acids. V shed 5 bases and J 5 bases; nucleotides not matched to a gene: 9. The CDR3 sequence: CASSTGLLTDNEQFF. The CDR3 nucleotides are TGTGCCAGCAGTACGGGACTACTAACCGACAATGAGCAGTTCTTC.